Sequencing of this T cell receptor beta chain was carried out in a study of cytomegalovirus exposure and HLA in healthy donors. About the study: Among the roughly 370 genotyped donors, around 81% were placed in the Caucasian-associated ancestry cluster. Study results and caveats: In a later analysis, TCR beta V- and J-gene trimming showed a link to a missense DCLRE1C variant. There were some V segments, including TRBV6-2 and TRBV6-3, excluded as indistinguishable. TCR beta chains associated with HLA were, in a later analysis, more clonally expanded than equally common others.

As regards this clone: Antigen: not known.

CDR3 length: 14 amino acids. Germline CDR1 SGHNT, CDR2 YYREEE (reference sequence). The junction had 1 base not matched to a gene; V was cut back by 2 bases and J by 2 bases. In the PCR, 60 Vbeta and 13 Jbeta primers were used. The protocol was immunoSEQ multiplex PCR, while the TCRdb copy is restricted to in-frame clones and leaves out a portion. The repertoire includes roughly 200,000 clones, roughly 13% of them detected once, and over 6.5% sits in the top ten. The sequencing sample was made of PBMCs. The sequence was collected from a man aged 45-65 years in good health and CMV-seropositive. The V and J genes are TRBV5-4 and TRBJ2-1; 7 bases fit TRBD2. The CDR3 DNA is TGTGCCAGCAGCTTAGCGGGACCCTACAATGAGCAGTTCTTC. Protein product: CASSLAGPYNEQFF.